The 4 T cell receptor beta chains below were found in one sample sequenced in a study of blood T cell repertoires in COVID-19. Only in-frame clones appear in the TCRdb table, and some are missing; sequencing was by immunoSEQ multiplex PCR. The top ten clones hold more than 5% of a sample with under 250,000 clones, over 80% of them seen once. The source material was peripheral blood. Source of these receptors: a human donor in a cohort sampled during active COVID-19.

This chain connects TRBV9 to TRBJ1-4, with 8 bases aligning to TRBD1. The length of the CDR3 is 14 residues. Germline CDR1 reads SGDLS; CDR2 reads YYNGEE. Trimming took 3 bases from V and 4 from J; bases not matched to a gene: 2. The CDR3 sequence: CASSATGGNEKLFF. The CDR3 DNA reads as TGTGCCAGCAGCGCCACAGGGGGTAATGAAAAACTGTTTTTT.

CDR3 sequence (DNA): TGCGCCAGCAGCTTGAACAGGTATACAGCAGACGATGAAAAACTGTTTTTT. Its translation: CASSLNRYTADDEKLFF. This chain connects TRBV5-1 to TRBJ1-4; perhaps TRBD1 as D (5 bases). Germline V gives CDR1 SGHRS, CDR2 YFSETQ. Deletions cut 1 base from V and 6 bases from J, with 19 bases between. CDR3 length equals 17 residues.

The J gene is TRBJ1-2, the V gene TRBV10-3; 7 positions match TRBD1. Germline-derived CDR1 and CDR2 are ENHRY and SYGVKD. This CDR3 region has 12 residues. Trimming at V came to 0 bases and at J to 8 bases, leaving 0 bases not matched to a gene. CDR3 amino acids: CAISESDRGYTF. The CDR3, as DNA: TGTGCCATCAGTGAGTCGGACAGGGGCTACACCTTC.

The rearrangement links TRBV27 to TRBJ2-5; D is uncertain. The CDR3 consists of 15 residues. Germline V gene data show CDR1 as MNHEY and CDR2 as SMNVEV (reference sequence). The V gene lost 2 bases and the J gene lost 1 base, with 11 bases spanning the gap. The CDR3 DNA reads TGTGCCAGCAGTTTACTTTCGGCGGTCCAAGAGACCCAGTACTTC. Its translation is CASSLLSAVQETQYF.